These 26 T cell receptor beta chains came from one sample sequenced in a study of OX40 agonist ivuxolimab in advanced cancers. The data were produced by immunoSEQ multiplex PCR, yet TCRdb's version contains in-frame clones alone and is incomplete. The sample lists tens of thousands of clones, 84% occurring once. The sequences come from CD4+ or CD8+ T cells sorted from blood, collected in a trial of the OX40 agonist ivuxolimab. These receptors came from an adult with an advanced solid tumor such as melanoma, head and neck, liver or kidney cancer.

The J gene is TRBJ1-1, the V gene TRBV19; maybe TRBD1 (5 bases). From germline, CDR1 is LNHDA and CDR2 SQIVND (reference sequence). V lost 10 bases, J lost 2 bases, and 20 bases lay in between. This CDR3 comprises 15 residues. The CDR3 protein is CATRWGGQFNTEAFF. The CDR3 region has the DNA TGTGCCACCCGATGGGGCGGACAATTCAACACTGAAGCTTTCTTT.

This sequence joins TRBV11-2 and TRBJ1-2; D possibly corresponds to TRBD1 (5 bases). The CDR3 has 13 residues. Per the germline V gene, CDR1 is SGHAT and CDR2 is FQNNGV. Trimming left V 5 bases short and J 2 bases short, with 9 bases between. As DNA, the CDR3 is TGTGCCAGCAGCCCGGACAAGAACTATGGCTACACCTTC. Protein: CASSPDKNYGYTF.

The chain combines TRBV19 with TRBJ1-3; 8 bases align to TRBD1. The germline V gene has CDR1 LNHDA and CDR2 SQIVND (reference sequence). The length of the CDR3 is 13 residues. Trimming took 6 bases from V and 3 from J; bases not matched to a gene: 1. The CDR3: CASRDRDGNTIYF. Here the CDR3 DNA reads TGTGCCAGTAGGGACAGGGATGGAAACACCATATATTTT.

The CDR3 sequence is CASSDTNRGRRFF. The CDR3 DNA reads TGTGCCAGCAGTGACACGAACAGGGGGCGTAGGTTCTTC. The chain is built from TRBV2 and TRBJ2-1; 9 bases map to TRBD1. The CDR3 consists of 13 residues. CDR1 and CDR2 (germline): SNHLY, FYNNEI. V lost 3 bases, J lost 15 bases, and 9 bases stayed unmatched.

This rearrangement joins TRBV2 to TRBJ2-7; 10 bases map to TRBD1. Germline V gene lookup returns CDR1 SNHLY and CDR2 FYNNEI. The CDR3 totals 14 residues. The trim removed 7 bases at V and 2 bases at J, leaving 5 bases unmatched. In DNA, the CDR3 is TGTGCCAGCACATGGGACAGGGGTACCTACGAGCAGTACTTC. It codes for CASTWDRGTYEQYF.

CDR3 nucleotide sequence: TGTGCCAGCAGCTTAGTCGCGCGGGGGTACACAGATACGCAGTATTTT. It is translated as CASSLVARGYTDTQYF. V and J are TRBV7-9 and TRBJ2-3, with TRBD2 matching over 7 bases. This CDR3 spans 16 amino acids. The ends lost 1 base at V and 2 bases at J; junction bases unmatched: 6. Germline CDR1 and CDR2: SEHNR and FQNEAQ (reference sequence).

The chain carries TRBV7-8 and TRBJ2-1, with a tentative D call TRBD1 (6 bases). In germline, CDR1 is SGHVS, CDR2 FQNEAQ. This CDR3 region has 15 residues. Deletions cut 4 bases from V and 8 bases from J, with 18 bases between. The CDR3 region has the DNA TGTGCCAGCAGCTCCCGACAGGTTTCTAGGGATGAGCAGTTCTTC. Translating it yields CASSSRQVSRDEQFF.

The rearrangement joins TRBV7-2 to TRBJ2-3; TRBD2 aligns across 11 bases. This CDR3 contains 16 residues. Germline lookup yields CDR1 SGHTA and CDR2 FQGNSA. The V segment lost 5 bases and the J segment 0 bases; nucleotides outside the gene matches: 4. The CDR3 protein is CASSTGLAVSTDTQYF. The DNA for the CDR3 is TGTGCCAGCAGCACGGGACTAGCGGTGAGCACAGATACGCAGTATTTT.

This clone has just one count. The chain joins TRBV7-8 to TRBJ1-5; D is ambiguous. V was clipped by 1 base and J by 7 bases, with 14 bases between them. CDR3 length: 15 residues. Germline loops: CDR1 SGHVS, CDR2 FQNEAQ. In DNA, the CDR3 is TGTGCCAGCAGCTTAGGGGTTGGTGGTTTGCAGCCCCAGCATTTT. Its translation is CASSLGVGGLQPQHF.

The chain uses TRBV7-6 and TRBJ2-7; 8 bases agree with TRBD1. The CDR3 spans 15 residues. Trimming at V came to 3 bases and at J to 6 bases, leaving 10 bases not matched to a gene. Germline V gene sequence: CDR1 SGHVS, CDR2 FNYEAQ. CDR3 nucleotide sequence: TGTGCCAGCAGCTTTGTACAGGGGGAAGGAAGCGAGCAGTACTTC. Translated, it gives CASSFVQGEGSEQYF.

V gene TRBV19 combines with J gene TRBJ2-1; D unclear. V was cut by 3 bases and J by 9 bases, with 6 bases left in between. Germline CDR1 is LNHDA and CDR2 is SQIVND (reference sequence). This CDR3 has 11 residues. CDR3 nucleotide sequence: TGTGCCAGTAGTATCTGGGGTGAGCAGTTCTTC. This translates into CASSIWGEQFF.

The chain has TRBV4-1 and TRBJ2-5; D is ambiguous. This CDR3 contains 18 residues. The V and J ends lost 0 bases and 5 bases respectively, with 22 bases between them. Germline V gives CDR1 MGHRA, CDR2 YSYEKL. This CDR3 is CASSQDHDWTGGRETQYF. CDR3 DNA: TGCGCCAGCAGCCAAGATCATGACTGGACGGGCGGTCGGGAGACCCAGTACTTC.

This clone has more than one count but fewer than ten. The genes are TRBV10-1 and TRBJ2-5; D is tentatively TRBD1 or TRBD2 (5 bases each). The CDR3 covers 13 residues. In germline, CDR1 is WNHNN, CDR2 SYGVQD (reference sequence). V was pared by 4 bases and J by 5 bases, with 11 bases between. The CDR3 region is CASSVGTGETQYF. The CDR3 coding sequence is TGCGCCAGCAGTGTGGGGACGGGCGAGACCCAGTACTTC.

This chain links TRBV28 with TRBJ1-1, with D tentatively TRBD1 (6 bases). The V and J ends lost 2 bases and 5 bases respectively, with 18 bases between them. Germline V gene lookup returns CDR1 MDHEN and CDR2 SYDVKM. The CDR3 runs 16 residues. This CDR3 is CASSLTGGDQWTEAFF. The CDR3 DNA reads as TGTGCCAGCAGTTTAACGGGGGGCGATCAATGGACTGAAGCTTTCTTT.

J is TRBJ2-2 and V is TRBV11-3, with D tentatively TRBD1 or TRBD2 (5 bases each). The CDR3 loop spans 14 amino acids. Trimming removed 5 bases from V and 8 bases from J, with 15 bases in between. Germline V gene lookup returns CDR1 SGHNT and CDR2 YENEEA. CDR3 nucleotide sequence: TGTGCCAGCAGCCCCGGGACCAGGGATGGGGAGCTGTTTTTT. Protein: CASSPGTRDGELFF.

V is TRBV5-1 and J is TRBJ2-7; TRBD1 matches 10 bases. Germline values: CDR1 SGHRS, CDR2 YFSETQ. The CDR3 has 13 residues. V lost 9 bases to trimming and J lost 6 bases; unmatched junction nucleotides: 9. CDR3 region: CATKPGTGAEQYF. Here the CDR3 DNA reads TGCGCCACCAAACCCGGGACAGGGGCCGAGCAGTACTTC. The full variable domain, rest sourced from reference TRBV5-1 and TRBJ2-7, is KAGVTQTPRYLIKTRGQQVTLSCSPISGHRSVSWYQQTPGQGLQFLFEYFSETQRNKGNFPGRFSGRQFSNSRSEMNVSTLELGDSALYLCATKPGTGAEQYFGPGTRLTVT.

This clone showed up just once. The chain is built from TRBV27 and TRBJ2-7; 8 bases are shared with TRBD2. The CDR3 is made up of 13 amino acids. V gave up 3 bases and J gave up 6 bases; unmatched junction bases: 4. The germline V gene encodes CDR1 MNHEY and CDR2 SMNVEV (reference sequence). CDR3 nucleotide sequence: TGTGCCAGCAGTTTTGATCGGGGGGGCGAGCAGTACTTC. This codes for CASSFDRGGEQYF.

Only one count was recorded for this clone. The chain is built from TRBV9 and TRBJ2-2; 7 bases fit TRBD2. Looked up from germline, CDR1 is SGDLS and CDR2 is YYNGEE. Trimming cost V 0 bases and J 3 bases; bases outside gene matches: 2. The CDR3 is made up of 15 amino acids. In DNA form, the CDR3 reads TGTGCCAGCAGCGTAGGGGAGGGTGACACCGGGGAGCTGTTTTTT. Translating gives CASSVGEGDTGELFF.

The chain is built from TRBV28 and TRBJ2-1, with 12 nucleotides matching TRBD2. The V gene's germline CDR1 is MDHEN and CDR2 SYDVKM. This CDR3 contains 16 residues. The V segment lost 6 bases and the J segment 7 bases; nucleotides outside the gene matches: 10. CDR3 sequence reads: CASSPPLAGGRNEQFF. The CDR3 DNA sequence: TGTGCCAGCAGCCCACCTCTAGCGGGGGGGCGGAATGAGCAGTTCTTC.

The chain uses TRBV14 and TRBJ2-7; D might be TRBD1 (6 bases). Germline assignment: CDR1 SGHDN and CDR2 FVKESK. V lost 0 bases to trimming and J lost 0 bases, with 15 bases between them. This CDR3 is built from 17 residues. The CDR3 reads CASSQDTQGRISYEQYF. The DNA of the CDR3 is TGTGCCAGCAGCCAAGACACGCAGGGGCGAATCTCCTACGAGCAGTACTTC.

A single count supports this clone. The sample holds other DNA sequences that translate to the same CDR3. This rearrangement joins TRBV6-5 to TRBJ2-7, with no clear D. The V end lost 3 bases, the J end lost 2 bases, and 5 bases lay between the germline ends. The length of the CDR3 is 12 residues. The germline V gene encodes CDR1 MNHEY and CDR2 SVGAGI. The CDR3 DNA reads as TGTGCCAGCAGTTATGGTCCCTACGAGCAGTACTTC. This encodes CASSYGPYEQYF.

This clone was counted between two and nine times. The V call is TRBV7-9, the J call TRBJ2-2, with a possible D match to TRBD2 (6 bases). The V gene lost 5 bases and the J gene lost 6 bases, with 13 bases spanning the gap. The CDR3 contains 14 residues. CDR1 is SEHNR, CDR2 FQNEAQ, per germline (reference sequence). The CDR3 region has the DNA TGTGCCAGCAGCCCAGTAACGGGGGCCGGGGAGCTGTTTTTT. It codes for CASSPVTGAGELFF.

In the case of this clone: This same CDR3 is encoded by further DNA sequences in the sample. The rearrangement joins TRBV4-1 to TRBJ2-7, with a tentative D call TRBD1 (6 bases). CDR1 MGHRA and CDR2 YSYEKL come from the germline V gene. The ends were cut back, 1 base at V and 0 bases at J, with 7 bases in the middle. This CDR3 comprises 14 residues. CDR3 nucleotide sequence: TGCGCCAGCAGCCAAGTAGGGGGCTCCTACGAGCAGTACTTC. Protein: CASSQVGGSYEQYF.

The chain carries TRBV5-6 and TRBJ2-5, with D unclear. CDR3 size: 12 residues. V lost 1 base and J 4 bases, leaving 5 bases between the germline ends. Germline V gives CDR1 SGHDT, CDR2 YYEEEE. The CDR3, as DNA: TGTGCCAGCAGCTTGTGGGGAGAGACCCAGTACTTC. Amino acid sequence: CASSLWGETQYF.

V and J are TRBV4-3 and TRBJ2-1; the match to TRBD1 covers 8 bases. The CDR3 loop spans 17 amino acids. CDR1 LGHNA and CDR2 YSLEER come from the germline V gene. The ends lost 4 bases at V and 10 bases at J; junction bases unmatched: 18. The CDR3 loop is CASSPSPGQALIVEQFF. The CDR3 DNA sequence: TGCGCCAGCAGCCCGAGTCCGGGACAGGCTTTGATTGTGGAGCAGTTCTTC.

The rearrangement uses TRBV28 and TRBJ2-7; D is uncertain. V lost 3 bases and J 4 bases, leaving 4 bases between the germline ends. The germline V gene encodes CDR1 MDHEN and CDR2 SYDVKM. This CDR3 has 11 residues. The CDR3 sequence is CASSFGYEQYF. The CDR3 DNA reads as TGTGCCAGCAGTTTTGGTTACGAGCAGTACTTC.